The TCR beta chain under discussion was sequenced for a study of somatic mutations in cytotoxic T cells in rheumatoid arthritis. Background on the study: No treatment had yet been given when patient blood (around 27 ml EDTA) was drawn, right after diagnosis. Points from the study as a whole: Significant differences in CD8+ T-cell clonality were not found between rheumatoid arthritis patients and healthy controls (age-matched). An age-related increase in CD8+ clonality was seen in rheumatoid arthritis patients but not in healthy controls.

This clone was seen just once. Antigen: not known. Germline loops: CDR1 LGHNA, CDR2 YSLEER. Trimming at V came to 1 base and at J to 4 bases, leaving 12 bases not matched to a gene. The CDR3 covers 17 residues. Assay: immunoSEQ multiplex PCR; the TCRdb copy retains only in-frame clones and omits some. This table holds tens of thousands of clones, about four fifths found once. The source of this sequence is an adult with rheumatoid arthritis. Sequencing was done on a sample of CD8+ T cells sorted from blood. The chain has TRBV4-3 and TRBJ2-7; 8 bases are shared with TRBD1. CDR3: CASSQGVRQGMGYEQYF. For the CDR3, the DNA is TGCGCCAGCAGCCAAGGAGTGCGACAGGGGATGGGGTACGAGCAGTACTTC.